The TCR beta chain described here comes from a study of blood T cell repertoires in COVID-19. Study as a whole: Samples came from the United States, Italy and Spain, spanning acute and convalescent COVID-19. Sample material is recorded as cDNA or gDNA derived from T cells, B-cell-depleted T cells, or PBMCs.

Cohort 3 donors counted as recovered after two negative PCRs, clearance, or resolved symptoms. Some clones are missing from TCRdb's copy, which holds only in-frame ones; the method was immunoSEQ multiplex PCR. The sample includes 150,000 or so clones, 80% to 85% of them seen just once. This CDR3 is 13 amino acids long. The germline CDR1 and CDR2 sequences are GTSNPN and SVGIG (reference sequence). Deletions cut 2 bases from V and 0 bases from J, with 5 bases between. This sequence originates from a woman aged 55 to 70 who had recovered from COVID-19. Material: PBMCs or T cells enriched from blood (not recorded which). The chain is built from TRBV30 and TRBJ1-5; no firm D call. The CDR3 coding sequence is TGTGCCTGGAGTCGAGGTAGCAATCAGCCCCAGCATTTT. It translates to CAWSRGSNQPQHF.